One sample yielded the 29 T cell receptor beta chains listed below, sequenced in a study of regulatory T cells in long-lasting Graves disease. Arm-PCR of CDR3 regions and iRepertoire HTBI primers were used to build TCR beta libraries. Each CDR3 protein is one row after TCRdb ran MiXCR on the multiplex PCR reads. The data contain about half a million distinct CDR3 sequences, less than 25% of them seen just once; the ten biggest clones take up 10% to 15%. Stated time point: persistent/refractory GD, antithyroid drugs over 5 years with positive TRAb. Generation of the TCR library employed RNA extracted from PBMCs. Sequencing used peripheral blood mononuclear cells (PBMCs), obtained when the disease was refractory, from a patient treated with antithyroid drugs. The receptors were sampled from a female donor with Graves disease.

This clonotype was counted a few times. V usage is TRBV7-2 and J usage is TRBJ1-2; unclear D gene. The CDR3 is 17 residues long. Per the germline V gene, CDR1 is SGHTA and CDR2 is FQGNSA. The ends were cut back, 2 bases at V and 0 bases at J, with 16 bases in the middle. CDR3: CASSLRVLKEANYGYTF. As DNA, the CDR3 is TGTGCCAGCAGCTTACGAGTCCTGAAGGAAGCTAACTATGGCTACACCTTC.

In this sample, this clonotype turned up many times. This chain joins TRBV11-2 and TRBJ2-7, with D perhaps matching TRBD1 (6 bases). Trimming took off 2 bases at V and 1 base at J, with 12 bases between the two ends. Germline V lookup: CDR1 SGHAT, CDR2 FQNNGV. The CDR3 spans 15 residues. As DNA, the CDR3 is TGTGCCAGCAGCTTAAATAGGGACACGTCCTACGAGCAGTACTTC. Amino acid sequence: CASSLNRDTSYEQYF. The variable domain in full, with the rest retrieved from reference TRBV11-2 and TRBJ2-7, is EAGVAQSPRYKIIEKRQSVAFWCNPISGHATLYWYQQILGQGPKLLIQFQNNGVVDDSQLPKDRFSAERLKGVDSTLKIQPAKLEDSAVYLCASSLNRDTSYEQYFGPGTRLTVT.

The chain carries TRBV7-3 and TRBJ2-6; maybe TRBD2 (5 bases). The CDR3 consists of 17 residues. Trimming took 5 bases from V and 0 from J, leaving 14 bases between them. Germline CDR1 and CDR2: SGHTA and FQGTGA. As DNA, the CDR3 is TGTGCCAGCAGCCCCGGACGAGGGAACTCTGGGGCCAACGTCCTGACTTTC. This codes for CASSPGRGNSGANVLTF.

This clonotype was counted at least ten times. The chain is built from TRBV6-5 and TRBJ1-1; no clear D gene. CDR3 size: 14 residues. With 4 bases removed from V and 1 base from J, the gap between germline ends came to 10 bases. CDR1 and CDR2 (germline): MNHEY, SVGAGI. The CDR3 nucleotides are TGTGCCAGCAGTTCCCAGCGGGGGAACACTGAAGCTTTCTTT. Translated, it gives CASSSQRGNTEAFF.

This clonotype was counted only a few times. This chain links TRBV19 with TRBJ1-2; D is uncertain. This CDR3 is 12 amino acids long. Germline V gives CDR1 LNHDA, CDR2 SQIVND (reference sequence). Trimming pared 1 base from V and 5 bases from J, leaving 5 bases between. The CDR3 sequence is CASSIGRYGYTF. The CDR3 DNA is TGTGCCAGTAGTATAGGGCGGTATGGCTACACCTTC.

CDR3 residues: CASRERDTQYF. The CDR3 coding sequence is TGTGCCAGCAGGGAAAGAGATACGCAGTATTTT. This chain connects TRBV28 to TRBJ2-3; no reliable D call. V was clipped by 6 bases and J by 5 bases, with 6 bases between them. This CDR3 is 11 amino acids long. Per germline, CDR1 MDHEN and CDR2 SYDVKM.

As regards this clonotype: This may come from a read error, since a much larger clone is one base off. The chain couples TRBV2 to TRBJ2-1; D possibly corresponds to TRBD2 (7 bases). Per the germline V gene, CDR1 is SNHLY and CDR2 is FYNNEI. V was trimmed by 10 bases and J by 13 bases, leaving 23 bases between them. The CDR3 totals 13 residues. CDR3 sequence (DNA): TGTGCCATAAAAGGAGGGGGGGAAGAGACCCAGTTCTTC. This gives the protein CAIKGGGEETQFF. Based on the CDR3 plus reference TRBV2 and TRBJ2-1, the full variable domain is EPEVTQTPSHQVTQMGQEVILRCVPISNHLYFYWYRQILGQKVEFLVSFYNNEISEKSEIFDDQFSVERPDGSNFTLKIRSTKLEDSAMYFCAIKGGGEETQFFGPGTRLTVL.

This clonotype was observed a few times. The gene calls are TRBV5-4 and TRBJ2-7; D is undetermined. The CDR3 totals 13 residues. The V end lost 1 base, the J end lost 2 bases, and 7 bases lay between the germline ends. Germline values: CDR1 SGHNT, CDR2 YYREEE (reference sequence). CDR3 loop: CASSLTTTYEQYF. Here the CDR3 DNA reads TGTGCCAGCAGCTTGACCACTACCTACGAGCAGTACTTC. Complete variable domain (other parts from reference TRBV5-4 and TRBJ2-7): ETGVTQSPTHLIKTRGQQVTLRCSSQSGHNTVSWYQQALGQGPQFIFQYYREEENGRGNFPPRFSGLQFPNYSSELNVNALELDDSALYLCASSLTTTYEQYFGPGTRLTVT.

The CDR3 here is CSARGTSGNPSEQYF. The CDR3 DNA reads as TGCAGTGCTAGGGGGACTAGCGGGAACCCTAGCGAGCAGTACTTC. V gene TRBV20-1 combines with J gene TRBJ2-7; TRBD2 aligns across 13 bases. V lost 3 bases to trimming and J lost 6 bases; unmatched junction nucleotides: 8. CDR1 is DFQATT, CDR2 SNEGSKA, per germline (reference sequence). CDR3 length: 15 amino acids.

V gene TRBV12-3 or TRBV12-4 combines with J gene TRBJ2-2; tentatively, D is TRBD1 (5 bases). CDR3 length: 12 amino acids. The ends were cut back, 8 bases at V and 8 bases at J, with 12 bases in the middle. CDR3 protein: CASWRSGGELFF. Here the CDR3 DNA reads TGTGCCAGCTGGCGCTCAGGGGGGGAGCTGTTTTTT.

This clonotype has a count of ten or more. The rearrangement uses TRBV6-1 and TRBJ2-5, with D possibly TRBD2 on 5 matching bases. CDR3 size: 15 residues. Germline CDR1 reads MNHNS; CDR2 reads SASEGT. The V gene lost 6 bases and the J gene lost 4 bases, with 18 bases spanning the gap. The CDR3: CASSTEGEGVETQYF. The CDR3 DNA reads TGTGCCAGCAGCACCGAGGGAGAGGGAGTAGAGACCCAGTACTTC.

This clonotype came up a few times. The chain couples TRBV6-1 to TRBJ1-4; TRBD1 matches 11 bases. The CDR3 consists of 14 residues. J gave up 7 bases and V 6 bases, and 4 bases lay outside the gene matches. Germline V gene sequence: CDR1 MNHNS, CDR2 SASEGT. The chain's CDR3 is CASRAGQGAEKLFF. The CDR3 bases are TGTGCCAGCAGGGCCGGACAGGGGGCTGAAAAACTGTTTTTT.

This clonotype was detected once. This may come from a read error, since a much larger clone is one base off. The gene calls are TRBV12-5 and TRBJ2-7; D is uncertain. The V gene's germline CDR1 is LGHNT and CDR2 FRNRAP. V lost 6 bases, J lost 7 bases, and 16 bases lay in between. This CDR3 is built from 13 residues. The DNA for the CDR3 is TGTGCTAGTGGCCCGGTTTATTCGTATGAGCAGTACTTC. Translation gives CASGPVYSYEQYF.

This clonotype was detected ten times or more. CDR3 sequence (DNA): TGTGCCAGCAGTTACTGCAGGGCCTCATCCTACGAGCAGTACTTC. It codes for CASSYCRASSYEQYF. The chain is built from TRBV6-7 and TRBJ2-7; D is perhaps TRBD1 (5 bases). TRBV6-7 is an ORF, with its function uncertain. V lost 1 base, J lost 1 base, and 11 bases lay in between. This CDR3 has 15 amino acids.

The DNA of the CDR3 is TGTGCCAGCAAAATCGGTTTCTCTGGAAACACCATATATTTT. Encoded protein: CASKIGFSGNTIYF. V is TRBV27 and J is TRBJ1-3; no definite D call. Germline CDR1 is MNHEY and CDR2 is SMNVEV (reference sequence). The CDR3 extends over 14 amino acids. Between the trimmed V and J ends, which lost 7 bases and 0 bases, there was a span of 10 bases.

The CDR3 DNA follows: TGTGCCAGTAACCTCTCCCCCTGGCCCCAACAGGGAGCTTTCTTT. Amino acids: CASNLSPWPQQGAFF. The chain has TRBV19 and TRBJ1-1, with TRBD1 as a possible D gene (6 bases). The CDR3 length is 15 residues. Germline V gene sequence: CDR1 LNHDA, CDR2 SQIVND (reference sequence). V was shortened by 7 bases and J by 10 bases, with 25 bases between the two germline ends.

The CDR3 DNA reads TGTGCCAGCAGCTTACGGCCATACAATCAGCCCCAGCATTTT. Encoded protein: CASSLRPYNQPQHF. The J gene is TRBJ1-5, the V gene TRBV7-2, with D unclear. The germline CDR1 and CDR2 sequences are SGHTA and FQGNSA. V was clipped by 2 bases and J by 3 bases, with 8 bases between them. The CDR3 spans 14 residues.

In its sample, this clonotype was seen a few times. The chain combines TRBV3-1 with TRBJ2-7; 8 positions match TRBD2. Germline-derived CDR1 and CDR2 are LGHDT and YNNKEL (reference sequence). This CDR3 spans 15 amino acids. Trimming at V came to 3 bases and at J to 3 bases, leaving 7 bases not matched to a gene. This chain's CDR3 is CASSHDSGIGYEQYF. Here the CDR3 DNA reads TGTGCCAGCAGCCATGATAGCGGGATCGGCTACGAGCAGTACTTC.

The genes are TRBV7-6 and TRBJ2-7; possible D gene TRBD1, 5 bases. Per germline, CDR1 SGHVS and CDR2 FNYEAQ. The CDR3 loop spans 14 amino acids. V lost 5 bases and J 1 base, leaving 12 bases between the germline ends. CDR3 bases: TGTGCCAGCAGCCCACAGACAGATTCCTACGAGCAGTACTTC. Its protein is CASSPQTDSYEQYF.

In the case of this clonotype: Being one base from a much bigger clone, this may be a read error. This chain links TRBV20-1 with TRBJ1-2, with D possibly matching TRBD1 (5 bases). The CDR3 contains 13 residues. V lost 3 bases and J 12 bases, leaving 20 bases between the germline ends. CDR1 and CDR2 from the germline V gene are DFQATT and SNEGSKA (reference sequence). The CDR3 protein is CSASQPGSWGDTF. Here the CDR3 DNA reads TGCAGTGCTAGCCAGCCAGGGTCCTGGGGCGACACCTTC.

This chain connects TRBV12-3 or TRBV12-4 to TRBJ1-3; a weak D match, TRBD1 (5 bases). The V end was cut by 6 bases, the J end by 4 bases, with 19 bases between. There are 16 residues in the CDR3. CDR3 nucleotide sequence: TGTGCCAGCAGCCATGCCCGGGGGGGGGTAGGAAACACCATATATTTT. This codes for CASSHARGGVGNTIYF.

Notes on this clonotype: A clone one base away is much larger, so this may be a read error. The gene calls are TRBV6-1 and TRBJ2-5, with 9 positions matching TRBD1. Losses at the gene ends were 6 bases for V and 1 base for J; bases not matched to a gene: 12. CDR3 size: 17 residues. CDR1 is MNHNS, CDR2 SASEGT, per germline. The CDR3 DNA follows: TGTGCCAGCAGCAACGCGTCGACAGGGGGGTCCCAAGAGACCCAGTACTTC. Translation gives CASSNASTGGSQETQYF.

The rearrangement joins TRBV5-5 to TRBJ2-7; D may be TRBD2 (6 bases). There are 15 residues in the CDR3. Per the germline V gene, CDR1 is SGHKS and CDR2 is YYEKEE (reference sequence). Trimming took 5 bases from V and 2 from J, leaving 17 bases between them. The CDR3 protein is CASSLGRDSPYEQYF. The CDR3, as DNA: TGTGCCAGCAGTCTTGGCCGGGACTCACCCTACGAGCAGTACTTC. The entire variable domain, with the rest obtained from reference TRBV5-5 and TRBJ2-7, is as follows: DAGVTQSPTHLIKTRGQQVTLRCSPISGHKSVSWYQQVLGQGPQFIFQYYEKEERGRGNFPDRFSARQFPNYSSELNVNALLLGDSALYLCASSLGRDSPYEQYFGPGTRLTVT.

The sample holds a few counts of this clonotype. This chain uses TRBV30 with TRBJ1-2; D unclear. Per germline, CDR1 GTSNPN and CDR2 SVGIG (reference sequence). Trimming left V 1 base short and J 8 bases short, with 11 bases between. The CDR3 is 12 amino acids. CDR3 residues: CAWSGRYGGYTF. The CDR3 DNA reads TGTGCCTGGAGTGGGCGATATGGCGGCTACACCTTC.

The chain combines TRBV6-9 with TRBJ2-5; a weak D match, TRBD1 (6 bases). V dropped 3 bases and J dropped 1 base, with 15 bases sitting between them. Per the germline V gene, CDR1 is MNHGY and CDR2 is SVAAGI. This CDR3 is 16 amino acids long. The CDR3 loop reads CASSYGDNRLQETQYF. CDR3 nucleotides: TGTGCCAGCAGTTACGGGGACAATCGACTCCAAGAGACCCAGTACTTC.

This clonotype was detected ten times or more. This chain joins TRBV7-9 and TRBJ1-5; D gene unclear. V lost 5 bases and J lost 8, with 10 bases in between. The CDR3 extends over 12 amino acids. Germline V lookup: CDR1 SEHNR, CDR2 FQNEAQ (reference sequence). The CDR3 sequence: CASSTTGKPQHF. As DNA, the CDR3 is TGTGCCAGCAGCACCACGGGGAAGCCCCAGCATTTT.

This clonotype has ten or more counts. This chain joins TRBV20-1 and TRBJ1-1, with 8 bases matching TRBD1. CDR1 DFQATT and CDR2 SNEGSKA come from the germline V gene (reference sequence). V lost 6 bases to trimming and J lost 4 bases; unmatched junction nucleotides: 7. The CDR3 is made up of 13 amino acids. The CDR3 sequence: CSAYGQGPTEAFF. CDR3 nucleotides: TGCAGTGCATATGGACAGGGACCCACTGAAGCTTTCTTT.

This clonotype has only a few counts. This chain joins TRBV12-3 or TRBV12-4 and TRBJ2-2; 9 bases match TRBD2. The V gene end was trimmed by 3 bases and the J gene end by 8 bases; junction bases not matched to a gene: 7. This CDR3 is built from 15 residues. Written as DNA, the CDR3 is TGTGCCAGCAGTTTCGTAGCGGGAGTGACGGGGGAGCTGTTTTTT. It codes for CASSFVAGVTGELFF.

This clonotype appeared many times. This chain connects TRBV2 to TRBJ2-7; 8 bases agree with TRBD1. The CDR3 has 17 amino acids. J gave up 0 bases and V 3 bases, and 10 bases lay outside the gene matches. Looked up from germline, CDR1 is SNHLY and CDR2 is FYNNEI. The CDR3 coding sequence is TGTGCCAGCAGTGATTTGTCGCAGGGGGCAGTCTCCTACGAGCAGTACTTC. Translation gives CASSDLSQGAVSYEQYF.